This T cell receptor (beta chain) was captured by sequencing in a study of regulatory T cells in long-lasting Graves disease. Time point denoted: persistent/refractory GD, antithyroid drugs over 5 years with positive TRAb. From RNA extracted from PBMCs, the TCR library was made. Construction of TCR beta libraries relied on iRepertoire HTBI primers and on Arm-PCR targeting CDR3 regions. TCRdb processed the multiplex PCR reads anew with MiXCR; each CDR3 protein has one entry. The sample holds more than 300,000 distinct CDR3 sequences, 15% to 20% seen once. Study-wide results and limits: New patients shared fewer public clonotypes (around 880) than persistent patients did (over 2,500). It was peripheral blood alone, not thyroid tissue, that was studied.

Turning to this clonotype: What it binds is not known.

The origin of this receptor is a female donor with Graves disease. This specimen was peripheral blood mononuclear cells (PBMCs), taken when the disease was refractory, from a patient treated with antithyroid drugs.

The CDR3 DNA follows: TGCGCCAGCAGCCAAGATCAAAGCAATCAGCCCCAGCATTTT. It encodes CASSQDQSNQPQHF. The chain is built from TRBV4-1 and TRBJ1-5; D ambiguous. The CDR3 loop spans 14 amino acids. The germline V gene has CDR1 MGHRA and CDR2 YSYEKL. V was pared by 0 bases and J by 1 base, with 4 bases between.